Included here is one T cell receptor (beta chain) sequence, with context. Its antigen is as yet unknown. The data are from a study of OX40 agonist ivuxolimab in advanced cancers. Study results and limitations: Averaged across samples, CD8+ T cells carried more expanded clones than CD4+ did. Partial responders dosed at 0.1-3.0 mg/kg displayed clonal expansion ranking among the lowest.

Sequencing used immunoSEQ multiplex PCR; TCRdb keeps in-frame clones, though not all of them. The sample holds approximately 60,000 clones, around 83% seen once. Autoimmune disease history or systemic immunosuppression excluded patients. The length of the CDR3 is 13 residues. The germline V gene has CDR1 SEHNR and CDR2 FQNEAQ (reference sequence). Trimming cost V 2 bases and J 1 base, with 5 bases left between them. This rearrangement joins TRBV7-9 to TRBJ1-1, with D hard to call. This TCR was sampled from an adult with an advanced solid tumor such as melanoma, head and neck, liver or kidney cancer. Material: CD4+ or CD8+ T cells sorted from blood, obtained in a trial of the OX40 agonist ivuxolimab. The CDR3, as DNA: TGTGCCAGCAGCTTACACCCGAACACTGAAGCTTTCTTT. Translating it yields CASSLHPNTEAFF.